A single sample is the source of the 19 T cell receptor beta chains below, sequenced in a study of vaccination effects on CD4 cells after COVID-19. Data came from immunoSEQ multiplex PCR; TCRdb stores just in-frame clones and leaves some out. This table has fewer than 60,000 clones, more than 75% appearing once. Their target antigens are unknown. Antigen-specific CD4+ T cells expanded by the ViraFEST assay with viral peptide pools were then sequenced. After more than 9 days in culture, the CD4+ T cells were isolated. Confirmation by PCR established that the person had SARS-CoV-2 infection between March and December 2020. The sequences come from CD4+ T cells from PBMCs cultured with HIV peptides, collected before COVID-19 vaccination. Subset indicated: HIV-1 Nef peptide pool negative control/reference culture. The receptors originated from a human donor who had a prior SARS-CoV-2 infection.

This clone was seen a few times. This rearrangement joins TRBV5-4 to TRBJ2-1; D may match TRBD1 or TRBD2 (5 bases each). CDR1 and CDR2 (germline): SGHNT, YYREEE (reference sequence). The CDR3 runs to 14 residues. Trimming pared 4 bases from V and 10 bases from J, leaving 18 bases between. The CDR3 sequence: CASSVRTGAWEQFF. The DNA for the CDR3 is TGTGCCAGCAGCGTAAGGACCGGGGCATGGGAGCAGTTCTTC.

The CDR3 loop is CASSISGTVETQYF. The CDR3 DNA sequence: TGTGCCAGTAGTATATCTGGGACAGTAGAGACCCAGTACTTC. This sequence joins TRBV19 and TRBJ2-5, with 7 bases matching TRBD1. The junction had 4 bases not matched to a gene; V was cut back by 2 bases and J by 4 bases. The germline gives CDR1 LNHDA, CDR2 SQIVND (reference sequence). This CDR3 region has 14 residues.

The gene calls are TRBV25-1 and TRBJ2-5; TRBD2 agrees at 15 bases. V lost 5 bases, J lost 3 bases, and 7 bases stayed unmatched. The CDR3 spans 17 residues. Germline V gene lookup returns CDR1 MGHDK and CDR2 SYGVNS. This CDR3 is CASSPTGTSGGKETQYF. Here the CDR3 DNA reads TGTGCCAGCAGTCCGACCGGGACTAGCGGGGGGAAAGAGACCCAGTACTTC.

Written as DNA, the CDR3 is TGCGCCAGCAGCTATTTTGGGACAGACTATGGCTACACCTTC. It encodes CASSYFGTDYGYTF. The chain recombines TRBV5-1 with TRBJ1-2; TRBD1 matches at 7 bases. Germline assignment: CDR1 SGHRS and CDR2 YFSETQ. The CDR3 is made up of 14 amino acids. With 3 bases clipped from V and 3 bases from J, the junction kept 5 bases outside the gene matches.

The J gene is TRBJ2-3, the V gene TRBV20-1; TRBD2 aligns across 14 bases. The CDR3 is made up of 17 amino acids. The ends lost 3 bases at V and 2 bases at J; junction bases unmatched: 7. Germline-derived CDR1 and CDR2 are DFQATT and SNEGSKA (reference sequence). DNA of the CDR3: TGCAGTGCTAGTAGGACTAGCGGGAGGACTAACACAGATACGCAGTATTTT. Translated, it gives CSASRTSGRTNTDTQYF.

The chain is built from TRBV25-1 and TRBJ1-2; D is unresolved. CDR1 and CDR2 from the germline V gene are MGHDK and SYGVNS. The ends were cut back, 4 bases at V and 3 bases at J, with 12 bases in the middle. The CDR3 length is 14 residues. CDR3 nucleotide sequence: TGTGCCAGCAGTGCTGACCCAGAGGACTATGGCTACACCTTC. This gives the protein CASSADPEDYGYTF.

The chain carries TRBV10-3 and TRBJ2-7; 8 nucleotides line up with TRBD2. Germline CDR1 is ENHRY and CDR2 is SYGVKD. The CDR3 is made up of 13 amino acids. The J segment lost 4 bases and the V segment lost 11 bases, leaving 10 bases of the junction unmatched. CDR3 nucleotide sequence: TGTGCCGCCGCGGGGGGCACTTTTTACGAGCAGTACTTC. Protein: CAAAGGTFYEQYF.

The chain uses TRBV6-5 and TRBJ1-6; no definite D call. CDR1 and CDR2 from the germline V gene are MNHEY and SVGAGI. This CDR3 is 14 amino acids long. Trimming shortened V by 11 bases and J by 8 bases, and 19 bases separated the two germline ends. CDR3 sequence (DNA): TGTGCCGGCGGGGAGGTCCCTCGGGATTCACCCCTCCACTTT. Translating gives CAGGEVPRDSPLHF.

The V call is TRBV6-5, the J call TRBJ1-1; 7 nucleotides agree with TRBD1. Germline-derived CDR1 and CDR2 are MNHEY and SVGAGI. V trimming: 6 bases; J trimming: 8 bases; junction bases outside the gene matches: 12. The CDR3 runs 14 residues. CDR3 in amino acids: CASREGQRSREAFF. The CDR3 DNA follows: TGTGCCAGCAGAGAGGGACAGAGGAGTAGGGAAGCTTTCTTT.

In its sample, this clone was seen once. The chain joins TRBV10-3 to TRBJ1-4, with 7 nucleotides matching TRBD1. V was clipped by 3 bases and J by 4 bases; unmatched bases: 5. CDR1 is ENHRY, CDR2 SYGVKD, per germline. The CDR3 is 15 amino acids. This chain's CDR3 is CAISDEGAGNEKLFF. The CDR3 bases are TGTGCCATCAGTGATGAGGGGGCAGGTAATGAAAAACTGTTTTTT.

The chain links TRBV19 to TRBJ2-2; 7 bases agree with TRBD1. CDR1 is LNHDA, CDR2 SQIVND, per germline (reference sequence). The J segment lost 5 bases and the V segment lost 6 bases, leaving 12 bases of the junction unmatched. The CDR3 consists of 16 residues. CDR3: CASRSWGQTTTGELFF. CDR3 DNA: TGTGCCAGTAGGAGTTGGGGACAGACTACTACCGGGGAGCTGTTTTTT.

The V call is TRBV25-1, the J call TRBJ2-5; D not certain. Germline loops: CDR1 MGHDK, CDR2 SYGVNS. The CDR3 is 11 amino acids. V lost 8 bases and J 5 bases, leaving 9 bases between the germline ends. CDR3 amino acids: CASEWWETQYF. The CDR3, as DNA: TGTGCCAGCGAGTGGTGGGAGACCCAGTACTTC.

J is TRBJ2-5 and V is TRBV5-4, with a tentative D call TRBD2 (7 bases). V was trimmed by 1 base and J by 5 bases, leaving 12 bases between them. The germline V gene encodes CDR1 SGHNT and CDR2 YYREEE (reference sequence). The CDR3 extends over 14 amino acids. The CDR3 sequence is CASSLSGGPETQYF. The DNA for the CDR3 is TGTGCCAGCAGCTTGTCGGGGGGCCCGGAGACCCAGTACTTC. Full variable domain (missing parts from reference TRBV5-4 and TRBJ2-5): ETGVTQSPTHLIKTRGQQVTLRCSSQSGHNTVSWYQQALGQGPQFIFQYYREEENGRGNFPPRFSGLQFPNYSSELNVNALELDDSALYLCASSLSGGPETQYFGPGTRLLVL.

The V call is TRBV7-8, the J call TRBJ1-1, with D unresolved. CDR1 is SGHVS and CDR2 is FQNEAQ in the germline V gene. The germline V and J ends were trimmed by 5 bases and 2 bases, with 15 bases remaining between them. CDR3 length: 15 residues. The CDR3 is CASSPQRTGNTEAFF. Here the CDR3 DNA reads TGTGCCAGCAGCCCTCAACGGACCGGAAACACTGAAGCTTTCTTT.

V usage is TRBV5-1 and J usage is TRBJ2-1; possibly TRBD1 for D (6 bases). This CDR3 has 15 residues. Germline V CDR1 and CDR2: SGHRS, YFSETQ. The V end lost 0 bases, the J end lost 8 bases, and 15 bases lay between the germline ends. The CDR3 nucleotides are TGCGCCAGCAGCTTGGGGGCAGGGGTTTCAGATGAGCAGTTCTTC. Amino acid sequence: CASSLGAGVSDEQFF.

This chain connects TRBV21-1 to TRBJ2-3; the D call TRBD2 from the table was never checked on the DNA. TRBV21-1 is a listed pseudogene. This CDR3 comprises 14 residues. In DNA form, the CDR3 reads TGTGCCAGCAGCAACCCCCTATACGTCAACACGCAGTATTTT. Residues: CASSNPLYVNTQYF.

V and J are TRBV5-4 and TRBJ2-1, with 10 bases fitting TRBD2. The germline V gene encodes CDR1 SGHNT and CDR2 YYREEE (reference sequence). The V and J ends lost 0 bases and 9 bases, in that order; junction bases with no gene match: 6. CDR3 length: 15 amino acids. This chain's CDR3 is CASSLGGLAGVEQFF. The CDR3 nucleotides are TGTGCCAGCAGCTTGGGTGGTCTAGCGGGAGTTGAGCAGTTCTTC.

The chain links TRBV2 to TRBJ2-4, with a possible D match to TRBD2 (7 bases). Germline CDR1 reads SNHLY; CDR2 reads FYNNEI. V lost 7 bases to trimming and J lost 8 bases, with 15 bases between them. This CDR3 is built from 13 residues. DNA of the CDR3: TGTGCCAGCAATCGGGGGGCGGGGGACATTCAGTACTTC. Translated, it gives CASNRGAGDIQYF.

The V and J genes are TRBV28 and TRBJ2-3; D assignment may be TRBD1 or TRBD2 (6 bases each). The ends were cut back, 10 bases at V and 2 bases at J, with 16 bases in the middle. Germline CDR1 MDHEN, CDR2 SYDVKM. The CDR3 length is 14 residues. The CDR3 DNA reads TGTGCCACGGGGGCGGGTTCAAACACAGATACGCAGTATTTT. Translating it yields CATGAGSNTDTQYF.